Below are 21 T cell receptor beta chains sequenced from a single sample in a study of identical twins. In TCRdb, the 5' RACE reads were re-called with MiXCR into one record per CDR3 protein. The table includes 650,000 to 800,000 distinct CDR3 sequences, about 9.4% detected once. A further study also used this sample, focusing on yellow fever vaccine responses in identical twins.

What was sequenced was PBMCs. The receptors were gathered from a woman aged 18 to 35 in good health.

In its sample, this clonotype was seen a few times. This chain joins TRBV5-1 and TRBJ1-4; weak D call: TRBD1 (5 bases). Germline CDR1 is SGHRS and CDR2 is YFSETQ. Deletions cut 3 bases from V and 4 bases from J, with 13 bases between. The CDR3 totals 15 residues. CDR3 bases: TGCGCCAGCAGCTCCGGTCGGGGGGGTAATGAAAAACTGTTTTTT. Residues: CASSSGRGGNEKLFF.

The J gene is TRBJ2-7, the V gene TRBV2; TRBD2 might be the D (5 bases). V was clipped by 5 bases and J by 6 bases, with 11 bases between them. The CDR3 totals 12 residues. CDR1 and CDR2 from the germline V gene are SNHLY and FYNNEI. CDR3 residues: CASSTASPEQYF. CDR3 nucleotides: TGTGCCAGCAGTACTGCTAGCCCCGAGCAGTACTTC. Together with reference TRBV2 and TRBJ2-7, the CDR3 gives the full variable domain: EPEVTQTPSHQVTQMGQEVILRCVPISNHLYFYWYRQILGQKVEFLVSFYNNEISEKSEIFDDQFSVERPDGSNFTLKIRSTKLEDSAMYFCASSTASPEQYFGPGTRLTVT.

This clonotype was recorded many times. V usage is TRBV12-3 or TRBV12-4 and J usage is TRBJ2-7; 8 nucleotides agree with TRBD1. The CDR3 is made up of 14 amino acids. With 3 bases clipped from V and 3 bases from J, the junction kept 4 bases outside the gene matches. The CDR3 DNA reads as TGTGCCAGCAGTTTCCAGGGGGCGATCTACGAGCAGTACTTC. It is translated as CASSFQGAIYEQYF.

This clonotype turned up a few times. The CDR3 sequence: CASSLAVLAGGPPFKNIQYF. CDR3 bases: TGTGCCAGCAGCTTAGCGGTCCTAGCGGGAGGGCCGCCTTTCAAAAACATTCAGTACTTC. The chain carries TRBV11-1 and TRBJ2-4; 12 positions agree with TRBD2. After removal of 0 bases from V and 3 bases from J, the junction contained 12 bases not matched to a gene. The CDR3 is 20 amino acids. Per the germline V gene, CDR1 is SGHAT and CDR2 is FQDESV (reference sequence).

This clonotype was counted only a few times. The CDR3 region is CSARDIRGIETQYF. The CDR3 DNA reads as TGCAGTGCTAGAGATATCAGAGGTATAGAGACCCAGTACTTC. This chain uses TRBV20-1 with TRBJ2-5; D is unclear. Trimming left V 0 bases short and J 4 bases short, with 12 bases between. Per germline, CDR1 DFQATT and CDR2 SNEGSKA (reference sequence). The CDR3 runs to 14 residues.

In this sample, this clonotype turned up many times. V is TRBV20-1 and J is TRBJ2-7; D remains unclear. The CDR3 extends over 12 amino acids. Germline CDR1 reads DFQATT; CDR2 reads SNEGSKA (reference sequence). V shed 0 bases and J shed 1 base, with 4 bases lying between them. The CDR3 bases are TGCAGTGCTAGAGACCAGTCCTACGAGCAGTACTTC. This sequence encodes CSARDQSYEQYF.

V gene TRBV9 combines with J gene TRBJ2-5; TRBD2 matches at 7 bases. Trimming removed 0 bases from V and 4 bases from J; junction bases left unmatched: 6. Germline assignment: CDR1 SGDLS and CDR2 YYNGEE. The length of the CDR3 is 15 residues. CDR3 DNA: TGTGCCAGCAGCGTAGTGGGGCGGGAGCTAGAGACCCAGTACTTC. It encodes CASSVVGRELETQYF.

The chain recombines TRBV28 with TRBJ2-2; 8 bases match TRBD2. With 6 bases clipped from V and 3 bases from J, the junction kept 9 bases outside the gene matches. CDR1 is MDHEN, CDR2 SYDVKM, per germline. This CDR3 has 16 residues. The CDR3 DNA follows: TGTGCCAGCAGCCCACGGGGGGGCCGTGACACCGGGGAGCTGTTTTTT. Residues: CASSPRGGRDTGELFF.

This clonotype came up a few times. Here the CDR3 reads CASSIWNTGYTF. CDR3 DNA: TGTGCCAGTAGTATCTGGAATACTGGCTACACCTTC. The rearrangement joins TRBV19 to TRBJ1-2, with no clear D. The length of the CDR3 is 12 residues. V lost 3 bases and J 7 bases, leaving 9 bases between the germline ends. CDR1 is LNHDA and CDR2 is SQIVND in the germline V gene (reference sequence).

The table lists this clonotype with a few counts. The chain joins TRBV12-3 or TRBV12-4 to TRBJ1-4; possibly TRBD1 for D (6 bases). The V end was cut by 6 bases, the J end by 5 bases, with 16 bases between. CDR3 length: 15 residues. CDR3 bases: TGTGCCAGCAGCCCACCGACAGGCCTAAATGAAAAACTGTTTTTT. Translation gives CASSPPTGLNEKLFF.

J is TRBJ2-7 and V is TRBV20-1; D call uncertain. The germline V gene encodes CDR1 DFQATT and CDR2 SNEGSKA (reference sequence). Between the trimmed V and J ends, which lost 3 bases and 9 bases, there was a span of 6 bases. This CDR3 contains 9 residues. CDR3 residues: CSASRRQYF. CDR3 sequence (DNA): TGCAGTGCTAGCCGTCGGCAGTACTTC.

There are many counts of this clonotype. The chain has TRBV6-5 and TRBJ1-5; D not resolved. Deletions cut 0 bases from V and 4 bases from J, with 7 bases between. Per germline, CDR1 MNHEY and CDR2 SVGAGI. There are 14 residues in the CDR3. DNA of the CDR3: TGTGCCAGCAGTTACTCGGGGATTAATCAGCCCCAGCATTTT. Protein sequence: CASSYSGINQPQHF.

The V and J genes are TRBV18 and TRBJ2-3, with D unresolved. The length of the CDR3 is 15 residues. CDR1 and CDR2 from the germline V gene are KGHSH and LQKENI. With 3 bases removed from V and 0 bases from J, the gap between germline ends came to 10 bases. The CDR3 spells CASSPPSRSTDTQYF. The CDR3 nucleotides read TGTGCCAGCTCACCTCCCAGCAGGAGCACAGATACGCAGTATTTT.

This clonotype has only a few counts. This chain uses TRBV7-3 with TRBJ2-3; 12 nucleotides line up with TRBD2. This CDR3 has 15 residues. The J segment lost 4 bases and the V segment lost 8 bases, leaving 7 bases of the junction unmatched. The V gene's germline CDR1 is SGHTA and CDR2 FQGTGA. Here the CDR3 DNA reads TGTGCCAGCCTCGGGCTAGCGGGGGGGGCAGATACGCAGTATTTT. Translated: CASLGLAGGADTQYF. Supplemented by reference TRBV7-3 and TRBJ2-3, the full variable domain reads GAGVSQTPSNKVTEKGKYVELRCDPISGHTALYWYRQSLGQGPEFLIYFQGTGAADDSGLPNDRFFAVRPEGSVSTLKIQRTERGDSAVYLCASLGLAGGADTQYFGPGTRLTVL.

The chain has TRBV6-1 and TRBJ1-1, with D perhaps matching TRBD1 (5 bases). V was pared by 6 bases and J by 0 bases, with 8 bases between. This CDR3 contains 13 residues. CDR1 is MNHNS, CDR2 SASEGT, per germline. As DNA, the CDR3 is TGTGCCAGCAGAGACAGAATGAACACTGAAGCTTTCTTT. It is translated as CASRDRMNTEAFF.

This clonotype was counted between two and nine times. This rearrangement joins TRBV5-4 to TRBJ2-3; D is possibly TRBD2 (6 bases). This CDR3 region has 17 residues. V was trimmed by 4 bases and J by 0 bases, leaving 18 bases between them. The germline CDR1 and CDR2 sequences are SGHNT and YYREEE (reference sequence). This CDR3 is CASSLPAAGISTDTQYF. The CDR3 DNA sequence: TGTGCCAGCAGCCTGCCGGCGGCGGGAATAAGCACAGATACGCAGTATTTT.

This chain connects TRBV6-1 to TRBJ2-1; tentatively, D is TRBD1 (6 bases). The CDR3 totals 12 residues. Deletions cut 7 bases from V and 4 bases from J, with 8 bases between. Germline-derived CDR1 and CDR2 are MNHNS and SASEGT. The CDR3 region has the DNA TGTGCCAGCAAACAGGGTTACAATGAGCAGTTCTTC. Encoded protein: CASKQGYNEQFF.

This chain joins TRBV7-6 and TRBJ2-1; TRBD1 might be the D (5 bases). Per germline, CDR1 SGHVS and CDR2 FNYEAQ. Deletions cut 1 base from V and 3 bases from J, with 10 bases between. The CDR3 spans 15 residues. CDR3 in DNA: TGTGCCAGCAGCTTAGTGTGGGGCAGCTACAATGAGCAGTTCTTC. It codes for CASSLVWGSYNEQFF.

This rearrangement joins TRBV27 to TRBJ2-2; 7 positions agree with TRBD1. The CDR3 length is 14 residues. In germline, CDR1 is MNHEY, CDR2 SMNVEV (reference sequence). J gave up 4 bases and V 9 bases, and 8 bases lay outside the gene matches. CDR3 sequence (DNA): TGTGCCAGTAGGATTACAGGGGTCACCGGGGAGCTGTTTTTT. It yields the protein CASRITGVTGELFF.

The sample holds a few counts of this clonotype. The chain combines TRBV3-1 with TRBJ2-1; 7 nucleotides line up with TRBD1. Germline CDR1 LGHDT, CDR2 YNNKEL (reference sequence). V lost 1 base, J lost 0 bases, and 3 bases stayed unmatched. The CDR3 extends over 16 amino acids. This CDR3 reads CASSQAGQSSYNEQFF. For the CDR3, the DNA is TGTGCCAGCAGCCAAGCGGGACAGAGCTCCTACAATGAGCAGTTCTTC.

This clonotype was observed at least ten times. This rearrangement joins TRBV5-1 to TRBJ2-5; 8 bases match TRBD1. Trimming removed 0 bases from V and 4 bases from J; junction bases left unmatched: 5. Germline values: CDR1 SGHRS, CDR2 YFSETQ. The CDR3 runs to 15 residues. CDR3 sequence (DNA): TGCGCCAGCAGCTTGGGGACAGGGTATGGAGAGACCCAGTACTTC. Encoded protein: CASSLGTGYGETQYF.